The 10 T cell receptor beta chains below were found in one sample sequenced in a study of cytomegalovirus exposure and HLA in healthy donors. Use of 60 Vbeta and 13 Jbeta primers characterized the PCR. This table comes from immunoSEQ multiplex PCR, and its TCRdb copy is limited to in-frame clones, with some not included. Of approximately 190,000 clones in the sample, over 65% were seen once. The sequenced sample consisted of PBMCs. The source is a man aged 35 to 55 in good health and CMV-seropositive.

The gene calls are TRBV6-1 and TRBJ1-2; D might be TRBD1 (6 bases). The CDR3 totals 14 residues. V dropped 7 bases and J dropped 7 bases, with 19 bases sitting between them. Germline CDR1 and CDR2: MNHNS and SASEGT. Written as DNA, the CDR3 is TGTGCCAGCAAGAGGACAGAGACGACCCCTGGCTACACCTTC. Translating gives CASKRTETTPGYTF.

The rearrangement uses TRBV12-1 and TRBJ2-7; the D call TRBD2 from the table was never checked on the DNA. TRBV12-1 is a recognized pseudogene. The CDR3 contains 16 residues. This CDR3 is CASSFGETDLGFEQYF. The DNA for the CDR3 is TGTGCCAGCAGCTTTGGGGAGACGGACCTGGGTTTCGAGCAGTACTTC.

The chain recombines TRBV5-1 with TRBJ2-1, with 10 bases that match TRBD2. The germline V gene has CDR1 SGHRS and CDR2 YFSETQ. The CDR3 loop spans 16 amino acids. The V gene end was trimmed by 4 bases and the J gene end by 5 bases; junction bases not matched to a gene: 9. The CDR3 spells CASSPGGAGGDNEQFF. The CDR3 DNA follows: TGCGCCAGCAGCCCTGGGGGAGCGGGGGGGGACAATGAGCAGTTCTTC.

This chain uses TRBV9 with TRBJ1-5, with D perhaps matching TRBD1 (5 bases). The germline V and J ends were trimmed by 7 bases and 0 bases, with 14 bases remaining between them. The germline V gene encodes CDR1 SGDLS and CDR2 YYNGEE. The CDR3 has 15 amino acids. The chain's CDR3 is CASSTGRGSNQPQHF. In DNA form, the CDR3 reads TGTGCCAGCTCCACGGGGCGGGGTAGCAATCAGCCCCAGCATTTT. Combining the CDR3 with reference TRBV9 and TRBJ1-5 gives the whole variable domain DSGVTQTPKHLITATGQRVTLRCSPRSGDLSVYWYQQSLDQGLQFLIQYYNGEERAKGNILERFSAQQFPDLHSELNLSSLELGDSALYFCASSTGRGSNQPQHFGDGTRLSIL.

The chain employs TRBV10-2 and TRBJ1-1; D may be TRBD1 (5 bases). In germline, CDR1 is WSHSY, CDR2 SAAADI. The CDR3 extends over 14 amino acids. Trimming stripped 7 bases from V and 5 bases from J, with 17 bases between. CDR3 in amino acids: CASISARAKTEAFF. CDR3 DNA sequence: TGCGCCAGCATCTCCGCCAGGGCGAAGACTGAAGCTTTCTTT.

The chain is built from TRBV28 and TRBJ2-7; D gene ambiguous. Germline CDR1 is MDHEN and CDR2 is SYDVKM. Trimming left V 3 bases short and J 5 bases short, with 8 bases between. The CDR3 loop spans 12 amino acids. The CDR3, as DNA: TGTGCCAGCAGTTTGAGGTTAAACGAGCAGTACTTC. Its translation is CASSLRLNEQYF. Complete variable domain (other parts from reference TRBV28 and TRBJ2-7): DVKVTQSSRYLVKRTGEKVFLECVQDMDHENMFWYRQDPGLGLRLIYFSYDVKMKEKGDIPEGYSVSREKKERFSLILESASTNQTSMYLCASSLRLNEQYFGPGTRLTVT.

The chain employs TRBV7-6 and TRBJ2-7; 8 bases are shared with TRBD2. V lost 1 base, J lost 5 bases, and 7 bases stayed unmatched. The CDR3 runs to 15 residues. Germline V gene lookup returns CDR1 SGHVS and CDR2 FNYEAQ. The CDR3, as DNA: TGTGCCAGCAGCTTAGAGGTTAGCGGGGTCGACGAGCAGTACTTC. The encoded protein is CASSLEVSGVDEQYF.

The genes are TRBV4-3 and TRBJ2-3; D is possibly TRBD2 (5 bases). The CDR3 has 16 amino acids. V was trimmed by 2 bases and J by 3 bases, leaving 15 bases between them. Germline V lookup: CDR1 LGHNA, CDR2 YSLEER. CDR3 loop: CASSQYQRAETDTQYF. CDR3 in DNA: TGCGCCAGCAGCCAATACCAGAGGGCGGAGACAGATACGCAGTATTTT.

V usage is TRBV6-6 and J usage is TRBJ2-7; 9 positions match TRBD1. Trimming cost V 6 bases and J 2 bases; bases outside gene matches: 5. Germline CDR1 is MNHNY and CDR2 is SVGAGI (reference sequence). This CDR3 has 14 amino acids. CDR3 coding DNA: TGTGCCAGCAGCCCCGGGACAGGGCCCTACGAGCAGTACTTC. It is translated as CASSPGTGPYEQYF.

V is TRBV27 and J is TRBJ2-5, with 8 bases matching TRBD1. Trimming took 6 bases from V and 5 from J; bases not matched to a gene: 17. The CDR3 is 17 amino acids. Germline CDR1 is MNHEY and CDR2 is SMNVEV (reference sequence). CDR3 sequence: CASSRRYKSGGEETQYF. CDR3 bases: TGTGCCAGCAGCCGCAGATACAAGTCAGGGGGCGAGGAGACCCAGTACTTC.